These 32 T cell receptor beta chains originate from one sample sequenced in a study of T cells in Graves' hyperthyroidism and ophthalmopathy. Amplified regions were TCR beta CDR3 sequences from RNA transcripts. The HTBI primer set served for first-round RT-PCR of the TCR CDR3. MiXCR, run by TCRdb on the multiplex PCR reads, gives a single entry per CDR3 protein. The sample contains 500,000 to 550,000 distinct CDR3 sequences, roughly 21% of which appear only once. Sample: blood. All receptors derive from a man aged 40-50 years with Graves' ophthalmopathy.

Regarding this clonotype: A read error may be the cause here, since a much bigger clone is one base away. The rearrangement joins TRBV28 to TRBJ1-2, with D perhaps matching TRBD1 (5 bases). V lost 2 bases to trimming and J lost 7 bases, with 8 bases between them. This CDR3 contains 12 residues. In germline, CDR1 is MDHEN, CDR2 SYDVKM. CDR3 protein: CASSLGDCGYTF. Here the CDR3 DNA reads TGTGCCAGCAGTTTAGGGGACTGTGGCTACACCTTC.

The rearrangement uses TRBV12-3 or TRBV12-4 and TRBJ2-3; D is uncertain. V was clipped by 5 bases and J by 3 bases, with 9 bases between them. This CDR3 has 13 residues. Written as DNA, the CDR3 is TGTGCCAGCAGTCCGCAGCTTACAGATACGCAGTATTTT. Translated, it gives CASSPQLTDTQYF.

The chain links TRBV9 to TRBJ1-5, with 11 bases that match TRBD1. The V and J ends lost 1 base and 6 bases, in that order; junction bases with no gene match: 6. The CDR3 covers 16 residues. Germline V gene sequence: CDR1 SGDLS, CDR2 YYNGEE. The DNA for the CDR3 is TGTGCCAGCAGCGTACAGGGACAGGGGGTTGGTCAGCCCCAGCATTTT. Its protein product is CASSVQGQGVGQPQHF.

This clonotype came up many times. This chain connects TRBV18 to TRBJ2-7, with 10 positions matching TRBD2. Germline CDR1 and CDR2: KGHSH and LQKENI. V was clipped by 5 bases and J by 5 bases; unmatched bases: 6. The CDR3 has 14 residues. CDR3 region: CASSGGTSADEQYF. The CDR3 DNA is TGTGCCAGCTCAGGGGGGACTAGCGCCGACGAGCAGTACTTC.

The rearrangement uses TRBV5-1 and TRBJ2-3; D possibly corresponds to TRBD2 (7 bases). The V and J ends lost 5 bases and 2 bases respectively, with 18 bases between them. Looked up from germline, CDR1 is SGHRS and CDR2 is YFSETQ. This CDR3 has 16 residues. CDR3 coding DNA: TGCGCCAGCAGAAGGGGGTTAGCGGGTGTCACAGATACGCAGTATTTT. Translated: CASRRGLAGVTDTQYF.

This chain links TRBV15 with TRBJ1-5; no reliable D call. CDR1 is LNHNV and CDR2 is YYDKDF in the germline V gene (reference sequence). V gave up 0 bases and J gave up 0 bases, with 12 bases separating them. This CDR3 has 17 residues. The CDR3 protein is CATSRDTDPYSNQPQHF. The DNA of the CDR3 is TGTGCCACCAGCAGAGATACAGACCCTTATAGCAATCAGCCCCAGCATTTT.

The chain employs TRBV27 and TRBJ1-1; D unresolved. Germline V CDR1 and CDR2: MNHEY, SMNVEV (reference sequence). CDR3 length equals 14 residues. V was clipped by 8 bases and J by 1 base, with 14 bases between them. The CDR3 spells CASASGGWNTEAFF. The CDR3 region has the DNA TGTGCCAGCGCCTCAGGCGGGTGGAACACTGAAGCTTTCTTT.

This clonotype was seen only a few times. This rearrangement joins TRBV6-2 or TRBV6-3 to TRBJ2-7; TRBD1 matches 7 bases. The CDR3 consists of 13 residues. Germline V gene lookup returns CDR1 MNHEY and CDR2 SVGEGT. J lost 5 bases, V lost 2 bases, and 3 bases had no gene match. In nucleotides, the CDR3 is TGTGCCAGCAGTTACGGACAGGCCAACGAGCAGTACTTC. Translating gives CASSYGQANEQYF.

This clonotype has a count of ten or more. The rearrangement joins TRBV2 to TRBJ1-1; D gene uncertain. The germline V gene encodes CDR1 SNHLY and CDR2 FYNNEI. Trimming left V 7 bases short and J 2 bases short, with 5 bases between. This CDR3 contains 11 residues. For the CDR3, the DNA is TGTGCCAGCATGTCCAACACTGAAGCTTTCTTT. This codes for CASMSNTEAFF.

This clonotype was seen a few times. V usage is TRBV4-3 and J usage is TRBJ2-2, with D possibly being TRBD2 (5 bases). The germline V gene encodes CDR1 LGHNA and CDR2 YSLEER. V was trimmed by 0 bases and J by 1 base, leaving 12 bases between them. CDR3 length: 17 amino acids. CDR3 in DNA: TGCGCCAGCAGCCAAGAGTATAGGACTGGGAACACCGGGGAGCTGTTTTTT. It is translated as CASSQEYRTGNTGELFF.

In this sample, this clonotype turned up many times. The chain uses TRBV2 and TRBJ1-1, with 8 bases that match TRBD1. V was pared by 6 bases and J by 5 bases, with 5 bases of the junction left unmatched. There are 13 residues in the CDR3. The V gene's germline CDR1 is SNHLY and CDR2 FYNNEI. This CDR3 reads CASSGQGWTEAFF. For the CDR3, the DNA is TGTGCCAGCAGCGGACAGGGTTGGACTGAAGCTTTCTTT.

Only a few counts were recorded for this clonotype. This chain joins TRBV24-1 and TRBJ2-5, with D hard to call. CDR1 and CDR2 from the germline V gene are KGHDR and SFDVKD. V was cut by 3 bases and J by 3 bases, with 16 bases left in between. CDR3 length: 16 amino acids. DNA for the CDR3: TGTGCCACCAGTGATCCGCGACCCGGACCGGAAGAGACCCAGTACTTC. Translating gives CATSDPRPGPEETQYF.

CDR3 DNA sequence: TGCAGTGCTCCTCAACCGGGACACACTGAAGCTTTCTTT. Translation: CSAPQPGHTEAFF. This rearrangement joins TRBV20-1 to TRBJ1-1, with D perhaps matching TRBD1 (5 bases). Deletions cut 5 bases from V and 3 bases from J, with 13 bases between. The CDR3 runs 13 residues. Germline V CDR1 and CDR2: DFQATT, SNEGSKA (reference sequence).

In DNA form, the CDR3 reads TGCGCCAGCAGCTTGGGAGGGGGACAGGGGAACACTGAAGCTTTCTTT. It is translated as CASSLGGGQGNTEAFF. The chain employs TRBV5-1 and TRBJ1-1; 9 nucleotides align to TRBD1. The germline gives CDR1 SGHRS, CDR2 YFSETQ. V shed 0 bases and J 1 base; nucleotides not matched to a gene: 4. The CDR3 consists of 16 residues.

Remarks on this clonotype: This sequence may be a read error, since a much larger clone differs from it by one base. CDR3 residues: CASSLRRLGTPLAKNIQYF. CDR3 bases: TGTGCCAGCAGTCTTCGTCGCCTTGGGACACCACTAGCCAAAAACATTCAGTACTTC. V is TRBV28 and J is TRBJ2-4; TRBD1 might be the D (6 bases). V was pared by 5 bases and J by 0 bases, with 23 bases between. The CDR3 is 19 amino acids. Germline assignment: CDR1 MDHEN and CDR2 SYDVKM.

This clonotype has only a few counts. The chain combines TRBV4-1 with TRBJ2-1; D not resolved. Per the germline V gene, CDR1 is MGHRA and CDR2 is YSYEKL. V was clipped by 6 bases and J by 9 bases, with 12 bases between them. The length of the CDR3 is 12 residues. The CDR3 DNA reads TGCGCCAGCAGTCGAGATTTGAGTGAGCAGTTCTTC. Its translation is CASSRDLSEQFF.

Ten or more counts support this clonotype. This CDR3 reads CASSDGTSGNEQFF. Written as DNA, the CDR3 is TGTGCCAGCAGTGACGGGACTAGCGGGAATGAGCAGTTCTTC. The J gene is TRBJ2-1, the V gene TRBV6-4; 12 positions match TRBD2. Germline CDR1 MRHNA, CDR2 SNTAGT. The V gene end was trimmed by 2 bases and the J gene end by 7 bases; junction bases not matched to a gene: 0. CDR3 length: 14 residues.

This clonotype was observed a few times. V usage is TRBV7-9 and J usage is TRBJ1-2; tentative D call: TRBD1 (5 bases). The ends were cut back, 1 base at V and 7 bases at J, with 10 bases in the middle. The CDR3 covers 13 residues. CDR1 and CDR2 (germline): SEHNR, FQNEAQ (reference sequence). The CDR3 sequence is CASSLDGASGYTF. The CDR3 DNA sequence: TGTGCCAGCAGCTTAGATGGGGCATCTGGCTACACCTTC.

This clonotype was observed at least ten times. The genes are TRBV6-1 and TRBJ1-5; 11 bases agree with TRBD1. The CDR3 runs 14 residues. Germline values: CDR1 MNHNS, CDR2 SASEGT. After removal of 6 bases from V and 4 bases from J, the junction contained 2 bases not matched to a gene. For the CDR3, the DNA is TGTGCCAGCAGAGGGGACAGGGGGAATCAGCCCCAGCATTTT. It is translated as CASRGDRGNQPQHF.

The rearrangement links TRBV7-9 to TRBJ2-2; D is perhaps TRBD2 (6 bases). Trimming removed 1 base from V and 5 bases from J, with 8 bases in between. The CDR3 extends over 14 amino acids. Germline CDR1 is SEHNR and CDR2 is FQNEAQ (reference sequence). The CDR3 nucleotides read TGTGCCAGCAGCTTAGACGGGAGAACCGGGGAGCTGTTTTTT. This sequence encodes CASSLDGRTGELFF.

This clonotype was observed a handful of times. The chain links TRBV15 to TRBJ1-2; D is undetermined. Germline loops: CDR1 LNHNV, CDR2 YYDKDF (reference sequence). The CDR3 extends over 13 amino acids. Trimming left V 0 bases short and J 6 bases short, with 8 bases between. For the CDR3, the DNA is TGTGCCACCAGCAGAGATTTGGGAGATGGCTACACCTTC. This sequence encodes CATSRDLGDGYTF.

This clonotype was detected many times. The CDR3 nucleotides read TGTGCCAGCAGTGCAGGACAAGGGGGCAATCAGCCCCAGCATTTT. It translates to CASSAGQGGNQPQHF. This rearrangement joins TRBV2 to TRBJ1-5, with D possibly being TRBD1 (5 bases). Germline lookup yields CDR1 SNHLY and CDR2 FYNNEI. With 4 bases removed from V and 2 bases from J, the gap between germline ends came to 12 bases. This CDR3 contains 15 residues.

In its sample, this clonotype was seen many times. This rearrangement joins TRBV12-3 or TRBV12-4 to TRBJ1-1; 7 bases align to TRBD1. This CDR3 region has 14 residues. The J segment lost 1 base and the V segment lost 6 bases, leaving 5 bases of the junction unmatched. The CDR3 nucleotides are TGTGCCAGCAGGCCACAGGGGCGGAACACTGAAGCTTTCTTT. Its protein is CASRPQGRNTEAFF.

This clonotype appeared many times. The V call is TRBV12-3 or TRBV12-4, the J call TRBJ1-5; 8 bases agree with TRBD1. Unmatched junction bases numbered 7, after V lost 5 bases and J lost 1 base. CDR3 size: 16 residues. The CDR3 DNA follows: TGTGCCAGCAGTCAAACAGGGGGGATAAGCAATCAGCCCCAGCATTTT. Translating it yields CASSQTGGISNQPQHF.

This clonotype came up many times. V gene TRBV7-2 combines with J gene TRBJ2-5, with D possibly matching TRBD1 (6 bases). V lost 4 bases, J lost 5 bases, and 14 bases lay in between. Germline V gives CDR1 SGHTA, CDR2 FQGNSA. The CDR3 runs to 14 residues. CDR3 protein: CASSSRQGWETQYF. The CDR3, as DNA: TGTGCCAGCAGCTCGAGGCAGGGGTGGGAGACCCAGTACTTC.

This clonotype was detected many times. One end of the junction fails to match germline, which may point to a read error. This chain joins TRBV5-1 and TRBJ2-5, with 9 bases identical to TRBD1. CDR1 and CDR2 (germline): SGHRS, YFSETQ. This CDR3 contains 14 residues. In DNA, the CDR3 is TGTGCCAGCAGTTCCGGACAGGGGCGGGAGACCCAGTACTTC. Amino acids: CASSSGQGRETQYF. The full variable domain, its missing parts supplied by reference TRBV5-1 and TRBJ2-5, is KAGVTQTPRYLIKTRGQQVTLSCSPISGHRSVSWYQQTPGQGLQFLFEYFSETQRNKGNFPGRFSGRQFSNSRSEMNVSTLELGDSALYLCASSSGQGRETQYFGPGTRLLVL.

This clonotype was found many times. The rearrangement joins TRBV30 to TRBJ1-1; 8 positions match TRBD1. V was pared by 1 base and J by 3 bases, with 1 base of the junction left unmatched. The CDR3 is 13 amino acids. CDR1 GTSNPN and CDR2 SVGIG come from the germline V gene (reference sequence). DNA for the CDR3: TGTGCCTGGAGTGCGACAGGGGACACTGAAGCTTTCTTT. It specifies CAWSATGDTEAFF.

The gene calls are TRBV20-1 and TRBJ1-1; D not resolved. Germline V gene data show CDR1 as DFQATT and CDR2 as SNEGSKA (reference sequence). Trimming shortened V by 0 bases and J by 10 bases, and 15 bases separated the two germline ends. The CDR3 runs 13 residues. Here the CDR3 DNA reads TGCAGTGCTAGAGAGTCCGGGTTGGTCCGAGCTTTCTTT. This encodes CSARESGLVRAFF.

At least ten counts were recorded for this clonotype. The CDR3 protein is CASSATSGMGETQYF. In nucleotides, the CDR3 is TGTGCCAGCAGTGCGACTAGCGGGATGGGGGAGACCCAGTACTTC. This chain uses TRBV2 with TRBJ2-5; 11 bases line up with TRBD2. CDR1 and CDR2 from the germline V gene are SNHLY and FYNNEI. The V gene end was trimmed by 4 bases and the J gene end by 5 bases; junction bases not matched to a gene: 6. This CDR3 has 15 residues.

This CDR3 is CASSLGGTIQYF. The CDR3 DNA reads as TGTGCCAGCAGTTTAGGGGGGACTATCCAGTACTTC. The chain joins TRBV12-3 or TRBV12-4 to TRBJ2-5; 7 bases match TRBD2. J was trimmed by 10 bases and V by 1 base; bases with no gene match: 3. The CDR3 runs 12 residues.

This clonotype was counted only a few times. This chain links TRBV25-1 with TRBJ1-4; D gene ambiguous. The germline CDR1 and CDR2 sequences are MGHDK and SYGVNS. The CDR3 contains 12 residues. Trimming pared 11 bases from V and 9 bases from J, leaving 16 bases between. The CDR3: CARTLGNKKLFF. The CDR3 nucleotides read TGTGCCCGGACCCTGGGGAATAAAAAACTGTTTTTT.

This clonotype showed up many times. The chain couples TRBV3-1 to TRBJ2-3; no clear D. The germline V gene has CDR1 LGHDT and CDR2 YNNKEL (reference sequence). This CDR3 is 13 amino acids long. V shed 3 bases and J shed 3 bases, with 7 bases lying between them. The chain's CDR3 is CASSQPPTDTQYF. The CDR3 bases are TGTGCCAGCAGCCAGCCCCCAACAGATACGCAGTATTTT.